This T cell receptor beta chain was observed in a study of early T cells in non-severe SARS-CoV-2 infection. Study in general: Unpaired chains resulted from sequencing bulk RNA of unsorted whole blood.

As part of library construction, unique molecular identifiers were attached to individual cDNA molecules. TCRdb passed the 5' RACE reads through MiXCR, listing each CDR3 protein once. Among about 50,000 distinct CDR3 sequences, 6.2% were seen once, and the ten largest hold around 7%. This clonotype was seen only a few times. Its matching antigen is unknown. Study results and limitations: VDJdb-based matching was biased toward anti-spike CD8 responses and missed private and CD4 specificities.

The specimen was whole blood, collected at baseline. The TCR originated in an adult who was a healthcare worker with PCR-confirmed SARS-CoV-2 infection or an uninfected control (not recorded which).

CDR3 DNA: TGTGCCAGCAGCCCCCCTAGACACACAGATACGCAGTATTTT. Protein: CASSPPRHTDTQYF. The chain links TRBV7-8 to TRBJ2-3, with D unresolved. V was shortened by 5 bases and J by 2 bases, with 11 bases between the two germline ends. Per the germline V gene, CDR1 is SGHVS and CDR2 is FQNEAQ. The length of the CDR3 is 14 residues.